The rows below give T cell receptor beta chains drawn from one sample of a study of OX40 agonist ivuxolimab in advanced cancers. Libraries were prepared by immunoSEQ multiplex PCR; TCRdb keeps only in-frame clonotypes and omits some of them. The sample records about 48,000 clones, about nine tenths being singletons. The sequenced sample was CD4+ or CD8+ T cells sorted from blood, obtained in a trial of the OX40 agonist ivuxolimab. These receptors were obtained from an adult with an advanced solid tumor such as melanoma, head and neck, liver or kidney cancer. Each CDR3 is given with its conserved first and last residue. The order of the fields is V gene, J gene, CDR3 protein.

>TRBV10-1|TRBJ2-2
CASSDDRDSNTGELFF
>TRBV6-1|TRBJ1-2
CASRQGNYGYTF
>TRBV11-2|TRBJ1-1
CASSSTGARTEAFF
>TRBV5-1|TRBJ1-6
CASSLAGTENSPLHF
>TRBV11-2|TRBJ2-3
CASSLVKRGTSTDTQYF
>TRBV11-3|TRBJ2-7
CASSLQGYEQYF
>TRBV5-3|TRBJ1-4
CARSSRCGQRPANEKLFF
>TRBV5-5|TRBJ2-1
CASSLDFF
>TRBV5-1|TRBJ2-7
CASSWDGSYEQYF
>TRBV7-8|TRBJ2-1
CASSPWRGYSYNEQFF
>TRBV30|TRBJ1-1
CAYAPGDTEAFF
>TRBV6-5|TRBJ2-7
CASSPGQGEYEQYF
>TRBV2|TRBJ2-7
CASSPGTSVSEQYF
>TRBV7-9|TRBJ1-6
CASSYPGPNSPLHF
>TRBV19|TRBJ2-1
CASSTGTAYNEQFF
>TRBV5-5|TRBJ1-1
CASSHEQGNTEAFF
>TRBV9|TRBJ1-2
CASSQDSTNYGYTF
>TRBV4-1|TRBJ1-1
CASSQDDGTGLEAFF
>TRBV25-1|TRBJ1-5
CASSEFTYPGGQPQHF
>TRBV5-6|TRBJ2-2
CASSLYIGPGELFF
>TRBV12-5|TRBJ1-5
CASLPGRVGNQPQHF
>TRBV6-5|TRBJ1-1
CASSTGPADPEAFF
>TRBV11-2|TRBJ1-2
CASNQGTGDYGYTF
>TRBV6-1|TRBJ2-3
CASSQATERGTDTQYF
>TRBV4-1|TRBJ1-6
CASSAPGSYNSPLHF
>TRBV5-4|TRBJ1-6
CASTASRTENNSPLHF
>TRBV10-1|TRBJ2-1
CASSEGGGKSSYNEQFF
>TRBV27|TRBJ1-1
CASSLARYTEAFF
>TRBV9|TRBJ2-5
CASSDALASAQETQYF
>TRBV2|TRBJ1-3
CASSEYGNTIYF
>TRBV5-4|TRBJ2-2
CASSKGQGAPGELFF
>TRBV30|TRBJ2-7
CAKRDRGTYEQYF
>TRBV4-1|TRBJ2-5
CASSQSGQGRETQYF
>TRBV7-2|TRBJ2-1
CASSLASGGYNEQFF
>TRBV27|TRBJ2-1
CASSQSGGLGHYNEQFF
>TRBV28|TRBJ1-4
CASSLRVGEGKLFF
>TRBV25-1|TRBJ2-5
CASSDLVGRAGEETQYF
>TRBV27|TRBJ1-5
CASESEYSNQPQHF
>TRBV11-2|TRBJ1-2
CASSPGQVSYGYTF
>TRBV4-1|TRBJ2-3
CASSQARGGRNTQYF
>TRBV6-1|TRBJ1-4
CASSERTGGAGRKTVF
>TRBV19|TRBJ2-5
CASSSDRGSLETQYF
>TRBV27|TRBJ1-5
CASSFRYSNQPQHF
>TRBV11-2|TRBJ2-5
CASSRGQGHLETQYF
>TRBV5-1|TRBJ1-1
CASSLAGASSEAFF
>TRBV7-8|TRBJ2-7
CASQLMAANEQYF
>TRBV4-1|TRBJ2-3
CASSQPWGGTDTQYF
>TRBV27|TRBJ2-3
CASRLIRLAGSTDTQYF
>TRBV14|TRBJ1-1
CASSYDAFGAEAFF
>TRBV29-1|TRBJ1-2
CSAEGTGRGGYTF
>TRBV6-1|TRBJ1-4
CASSDPDRGRGEEKLFF
>TRBV15|TRBJ2-3
CATSDPRTGVIDTQYF
>TRBV2|TRBJ1-1
CASSFGVEVAEAFF
>TRBV5-5|TRBJ2-2
CASSSQGAGELFF
>TRBV25-1|TRBJ2-1
CASSATGGTGDEQFF